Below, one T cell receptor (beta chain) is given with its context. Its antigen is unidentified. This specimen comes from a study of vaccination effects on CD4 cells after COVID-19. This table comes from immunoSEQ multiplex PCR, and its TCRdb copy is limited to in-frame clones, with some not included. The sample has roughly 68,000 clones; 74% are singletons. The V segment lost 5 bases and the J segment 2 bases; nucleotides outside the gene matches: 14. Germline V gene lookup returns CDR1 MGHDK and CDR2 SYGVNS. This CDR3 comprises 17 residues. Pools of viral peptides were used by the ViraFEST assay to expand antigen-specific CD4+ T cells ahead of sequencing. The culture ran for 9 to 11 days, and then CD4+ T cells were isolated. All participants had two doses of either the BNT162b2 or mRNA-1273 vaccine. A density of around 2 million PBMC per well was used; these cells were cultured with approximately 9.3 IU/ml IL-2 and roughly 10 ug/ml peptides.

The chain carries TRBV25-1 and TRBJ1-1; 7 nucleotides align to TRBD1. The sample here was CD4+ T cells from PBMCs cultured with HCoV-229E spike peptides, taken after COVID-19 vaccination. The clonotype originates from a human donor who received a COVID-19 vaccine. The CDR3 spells CASSPLQGTSPNTEAFF. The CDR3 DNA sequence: TGTGCCAGCAGTCCATTACAGGGGACCAGCCCCAACACTGAAGCTTTCTTT. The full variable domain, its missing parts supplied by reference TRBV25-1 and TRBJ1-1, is EADIYQTPRYLVIGTGKKITLECSQTMGHDKMYWYQQDPGMELHLIHYSYGVNSTEKGDLSSESTVSRIRTEHFPLTLESARPSHTSQYLCASSPLQGTSPNTEAFFGQGTRLTVV.